This entry features one TCR beta chain sequence. This specimen belongs to a study of T-cell memory formation after mild COVID-19. V gave up 6 bases and J gave up 3 bases, with 8 bases separating them. The germline V gene has CDR1 KGHDR and CDR2 SFDVKD. The CDR3 length is 12 residues. TCRdb itself ran the 5' RACE reads through MiXCR, one entry per CDR3 protein. The table shows 110,000 to 150,000 distinct CDR3 sequences, with roughly a quarter occurring only once. This TCR derives from an adult woman who had mild COVID-19 (a few samples of this study predate the infection). Cell type and time point are not known. The chain combines TRBV24-1 with TRBJ2-7; D is undetermined. Sequencing input: PBMCs or a T cell subset sorted from them (not recorded which). The CDR3 region has the DNA TGTGCCACCAGTCGAGGCTACTACGAGCAGTACTTC. It translates to CATSRGYYEQYF.